These T cell receptor delta chains were read from a single sample in a study of gamma-delta T cells after stem cell transplantation. TCRdb processed the RT-PCR reads again with the CATT caller. This table has about 11,000 delta-chain clones, approximately 37% appearing once. Sequencing was performed on gamma-delta T cells. These receptors all come from a human donor. It is not recorded whose cells these are; they may come from a transplant donor. CDR3s include the opening cysteine and the closing phenylalanine or tryptophan. The order of the fields is clone size, V gene, D gene, J gene, CDR3 DNA, CDR3 protein. The D gene is left open where the match is weak. Only some rows state a clone size, as once, few, many or a class for expanded clones.

clone size: few; V gene: TRDV3; D gene: TRDD3; J gene: TRDJ1; CDR3 DNA: TGTGCCTCTCTCTGCATCCCGATACTGGGGGATACATCCACCGATAAACTCATCTTT; CDR3 protein: CASLCIPILGDTSTDKLIF
clone size: .; V gene: TRDV2; D gene: TRDD3; J gene: TRDJ3; CDR3 DNA: TGTGCCTGTGACACCGGAGGGATACTCGGCTCCTGGGACACCCGACAGATGTTTTTC; CDR3 protein: CACDTGGILGSWDTRQMFF
clone size: few; V gene: TRDV2; D gene: TRDD3; J gene: TRDJ1; CDR3 DNA: TGTGCCTGTGACCGATATTGGGGGATATATATCGATAAACTCATCTTT; CDR3 protein: CACDRYWGIYIDKLIF
clone size: .; V gene: TRDV2; D gene: TRDD3; J gene: TRDJ1; CDR3 DNA: TGTGCCTGTGACACCCGGTTGGCGGGGATTAACTGGGGGATCCATCCGGGGACCGATAAACTCATCTTT; CDR3 protein: CACDTRLAGINWGIHPGTDKLIF
clone size: few; V gene: TRDV3; D gene: TRDD3; J gene: TRDJ1; CDR3 DNA: TGTGCCTCCGCCCCCGATTCAGGCTGGGGGATAGGCGATAAACTCATCTTT; CDR3 protein: CASAPDSGWGIGDKLIF
clone size: .; V gene: TRDV2; D gene: .; J gene: TRDJ2; CDR3 DNA: TGTGCCTGTGTACCTGGGCTCAGCCGAGTGCCATCCCAACTCTTCTTT; CDR3 protein: CACVPGLSRVPSQLFF
clone size: .; V gene: TRDV1; D gene: TRDD3; J gene: TRDJ1; CDR3 DNA: TGTGCTCTTGGGGAACGGCCGGGACGCCTACTGGGGGACACCGATAAACTCATCTTT; CDR3 protein: CALGERPGRLLGDTDKLIF
clone size: few; V gene: TRDV1; D gene: TRDD3; J gene: TRDJ1; CDR3 DNA: TGTGCTCTTGGGGGGGATTCCTCCTCATTACTGGGGGGCTCATTCCCCTTAACGTACACCGATAAACTCATCTTT; CDR3 protein: CALGGDSSSLLGGSFPLTYTDKLIF
clone size: few; V gene: TRDV1; D gene: TRDD3; J gene: TRDJ1; CDR3 DNA: TGTGCTCTTGGGGAAAGCCGGTTGATTCTAACCCTTTTAACTGGGGGACGACAGTACACCGATAAACTCATCTTT; CDR3 protein: CALGESRLILTLLTGGRQYTDKLIF
clone size: medium-sized; V gene: TRDV2; D gene: TRDD3; J gene: TRDJ1; CDR3 DNA: TGTGCCTGTGACAGCCGCCCCATATTCCCGTACTGGGGGATACCTCGTACCGATAAACTCATCTTT; CDR3 protein: CACDSRPIFPYWGIPRTDKLIF
clone size: few; V gene: TRDV1; D gene: TRDD3; J gene: TRDJ1; CDR3 DNA: TGTGCTCTTGGGGAAGGATTCCCAATATACTGGGGGGTACGTCTCACCGATAAACTCATCTTT; CDR3 protein: CALGEGFPIYWGVRLTDKLIF
clone size: .; V gene: TRDV2; D gene: .; J gene: TRDJ3; CDR3 DNA: TGTGCCTGTGACACTGGTCCGTCTGGGGTCTACTTTGCTGTCTCCTGGGACACCCGACAGATGTTTTTC; CDR3 protein: CACDTGPSGVYFAVSWDTRQMFF
clone size: .; V gene: TRDV1; D gene: TRDD3; J gene: TRDJ1; CDR3 DNA: TGTGCTCTTGGGGACGCCTGGGGGCCGTACTGGGGATACGGGGCCGATAAACTCATCTTT; CDR3 protein: CALGDAWGPYWGYGADKLIF
clone size: few; V gene: TRAV29/DV5; D gene: .; J gene: TRDJ1; CDR3 DNA: .; CDR3 protein: CSVLLCSKRDRTGGYGLHTDKLIF
clone size: .; V gene: TRDV3; D gene: .; J gene: TRDJ1; CDR3 DNA: TGTGCCTGTAGGGCCTTCACCGATAAACTCATCTTT; CDR3 protein: CACRAFTDKLIF
clone size: .; V gene: TRDV1; D gene: .; J gene: TRDJ3; CDR3 DNA: TGTGCTCTTGGGGAAGTGACTAAGCCCGGTGCCTGGGACACCCGACAGATGTTTTTC; CDR3 protein: CALGEVTKPGAWDTRQMFF
clone size: medium-sized; V gene: TRDV2; D gene: TRDD3; J gene: TRDJ3; CDR3 DNA: TGTGCCTGTGAGGGGGGATACCGACCCCCCTGGGACACCCGACAGATGTTTTTC; CDR3 protein: CACEGGYRPPWDTRQMFF
clone size: once; V gene: TRDV3; D gene: TRDD2; J gene: TRDJ1; CDR3 DNA: TGTGCCTTTGAGAGGACTTCCTACGTGGCCCGATACGCCGATAAACTCATCTTT; CDR3 protein: CAFERTSYVARYADKLIF
clone size: few; V gene: TRDV1; D gene: TRDD3; J gene: TRDJ1; CDR3 DNA: TGTGCTCTTGGGGCCCCCCGGTCGCCTACTGGGGGATACGGCCGGTACACCGATAAACTCATCTTT; CDR3 protein: CALGAPRSPTGGYGRYTDKLIF
clone size: few; V gene: TRDV2; D gene: TRDD3; J gene: TRDJ3; CDR3 DNA: TGTGCCTGTGACAAAGTACTGGGGGATACCTGGGACACCCGACAGATGTTTTTC; CDR3 protein: CACDKVLGDTWDTRQMFF
clone size: .; V gene: TRDV1; D gene: TRDD3; J gene: TRDJ1; CDR3 DNA: TGTGCTCTTGGGGAATGGGGCTACGGGGGATACGGTAACACCGATAAACTCATCTTT; CDR3 protein: CALGEWGYGGYGNTDKLIF
clone size: few; V gene: TRDV1; D gene: TRDD3; J gene: TRDJ1; CDR3 DNA: TGTGCTCTTGGGGTTATACTACGTGGGGGGATAATCGGCACCGATAAACTCATCTTT; CDR3 protein: CALGVILRGGIIGTDKLIF
clone size: .; V gene: TRDV1; D gene: TRDD3; J gene: TRDJ1; CDR3 DNA: TGTGCTATTGGGGAAACTGCCTCCAACTGGGGGAGAGCAGGGGTCCACACCGATAAACTCATCTTT; CDR3 protein: CAIGETASNWGRAGVHTDKLIF
clone size: .; V gene: TRDV2; D gene: .; J gene: TRDJ1; CDR3 DNA: TGCGCCTGTGACCGAGATAAACTCATCTTT; CDR3 protein: CACDRDKLIF
clone size: few; V gene: TRDV3; D gene: TRDD3; J gene: TRDJ1; CDR3 DNA: TGTGCCTTTGGGGGGGGATACCCGTACACCGATAAACTCATCTTT; CDR3 protein: CAFGGGYPYTDKLIF
clone size: .; V gene: TRDV2; D gene: TRDD3; J gene: TRDJ1; CDR3 DNA: TGTGCCTGTGACAGGGTTTACTGGGGGAGACCTACTTTCACCGATAAACTCATCTTT; CDR3 protein: CACDRVYWGRPTFTDKLIF
clone size: .; V gene: TRDV2; D gene: .; J gene: TRDJ3; CDR3 DNA: TGTGCCTGTGACGCTGGTATTACAAGGCGCGAGGGCGTCTGGGACACCCGACAGATGTTTTTC; CDR3 protein: CACDAGITRREGVWDTRQMFF
clone size: .; V gene: TRDV3; D gene: TRDD3; J gene: TRDJ1; CDR3 DNA: TGTGCCTTTAGTATAAGGGGGATAGGGGCCACCGATAAACTCATCTTT; CDR3 protein: CAFSIRGIGATDKLIF